What follows are 23 T cell receptor beta chains derived from one specimen sequenced in a study of T cell responses to AZD1222 COVID-19 vaccine. Clones were sequenced by immunoSEQ multiplex PCR, and TCRdb holds only the in-frame ones, with some missing. Among around 130,000 clones listed, roughly nine tenths were seen once. The specimen comprised peripheral blood, sampled 28 days after the second AZD1222 dose. The receptor source for this set is an adult who received the AZD1222 COVID-19 vaccine.

This sequence joins TRBV27 and TRBJ2-7, with 7 bases fitting TRBD1. The CDR3 covers 17 residues. Germline V gene sequence: CDR1 MNHEY, CDR2 SMNVEV (reference sequence). V gave up 4 bases and J gave up 1 base; unmatched junction bases: 13. The CDR3 reads CASSSRDRGINSYEQYF. The CDR3 DNA reads TGTGCCAGCAGTTCCCGGGACAGAGGGATCAATTCCTACGAGCAGTACTTC.

The chain recombines TRBV6-6 with TRBJ1-5, with D uncertain. V was shortened by 2 bases and J by 6 bases, with 17 bases between the two germline ends. CDR3 size: 16 residues. Germline values: CDR1 MNHNY, CDR2 SVGAGI (reference sequence). The CDR3 bases are TGTGCCAGCAGTTACAATGTCGCGGGGTTGGGTCAGCCCCAGCATTTT. This translates into CASSYNVAGLGQPQHF.

The V and J genes are TRBV5-1 and TRBJ1-2, with TRBD1 matching 7 bases. The V segment lost 0 bases and the J segment 2 bases; nucleotides outside the gene matches: 7. Looked up from germline, CDR1 is SGHRS and CDR2 is YFSETQ. The CDR3 spans 16 residues. CDR3 sequence: CASSLDSTGTNYGYTF. CDR3 nucleotide sequence: TGCGCCAGCAGCTTGGACTCGACAGGGACGAACTATGGCTACACCTTC.

The V gene is TRBV30, the J gene TRBJ1-2; 8 positions match TRBD1. The V segment lost 3 bases and the J segment 8 bases; nucleotides outside the gene matches: 8. Germline V gives CDR1 GTSNPN, CDR2 SVGIG (reference sequence). CDR3 length: 13 residues. The CDR3 DNA is TGTGCCTGGAGCGCGGACAGGGCAGGCGGCTACACCTTC. It encodes CAWSADRAGGYTF.

The chain recombines TRBV6-5 with TRBJ2-2; D perhaps matches TRBD1 (5 bases). Trimming took off 0 bases at V and 1 base at J, with 6 bases between the two ends. The CDR3 consists of 15 residues. CDR1 is MNHEY, CDR2 SVGAGI, per germline. In nucleotides, the CDR3 is TGTGCCAGCAGTTACTCAGGGGTGAACACCGGGGAGCTGTTTTTT. Translated, it gives CASSYSGVNTGELFF.

The chain uses TRBV7-9 and TRBJ2-3, with D possibly TRBD2 on 5 matching bases. Germline lookup yields CDR1 SEHNR and CDR2 FQNEAQ (reference sequence). V shed 1 base and J shed 2 bases, with 10 bases lying between them. There are 15 residues in the CDR3. CDR3: CASSLGAAHTDTQYF. The CDR3 nucleotides are TGTGCCAGCAGCTTAGGAGCGGCGCACACAGATACGCAGTATTTT.

This clone appeared a single time. The gene calls are TRBV5-1 and TRBJ1-5; 8 nucleotides match TRBD1. The germline V gene has CDR1 SGHRS and CDR2 YFSETQ. This CDR3 has 15 residues. V lost 4 bases and J lost 5; bases outside the gene matches: 8. CDR3 in amino acids: CASSPGGTGYQPQHF. DNA for the CDR3: TGCGCCAGCAGCCCGGGGGGGACAGGATATCAGCCCCAGCATTTT.

In DNA, the CDR3 is TGTGCCAGCAGCCAAGAACGGGACTTCTACAATGAGCAGTTCTTC. This sequence encodes CASSQERDFYNEQFF. This chain links TRBV4-2 with TRBJ2-1; a weak D match, TRBD2 (6 bases). The CDR3 sequence is 15 residues long. Germline assignment: CDR1 LGHNA and CDR2 YNFKEQ. V lost 0 bases and J lost 3, with 9 bases in between.

V and J are TRBV9 and TRBJ1-2; no clear D. V lost 0 bases, J lost 4 bases, and 16 bases lay in between. The CDR3 has 16 amino acids. Germline values: CDR1 SGDLS, CDR2 YYNGEE. The CDR3 nucleotides read TGTGCCAGCAGCGTAGAGGGCGCGAGAGGTTTCTATGGCTACACCTTC. Its protein is CASSVEGARGFYGYTF.

The chain is built from TRBV19 and TRBJ1-2; D may be TRBD1 (5 bases). The CDR3 length is 14 residues. V lost 1 base to trimming and J lost 3 bases, with 9 bases between them. The germline CDR1 and CDR2 sequences are LNHDA and SQIVND (reference sequence). In nucleotides, the CDR3 is TGTGCCAGTAGTATAGGGACACCCCACTATGGCTACACCTTC. It specifies CASSIGTPHYGYTF.

This chain joins TRBV12-5 and TRBJ1-3; tentative D call: TRBD1 (6 bases). The germline CDR1 and CDR2 sequences are LGHNT and FRNRAP. Deletions cut 6 bases from V and 0 bases from J, with 15 bases between. This CDR3 has 16 residues. The chain's CDR3 is CASGLGAGDSGNTIYF. DNA of the CDR3: TGTGCTAGTGGCCTTGGCGCAGGGGACTCTGGAAACACCATATATTTT. The complete variable domain, with remaining parts taken from reference TRBV12-5 and TRBJ1-3, reads DARVTQTPRHKVTEMGQEVTMRCQPILGHNTVFWYRQTMMQGLELLAYFRNRAPLDDSGMPKDRFSAEMPDATLATLKIQPSEPRDSAVYFCASGLGAGDSGNTIYFGEGSWLTVV.

The genes are TRBV10-2 and TRBJ1-2, with D uncertain. V lost 5 bases and J lost 4, with 11 bases in between. The CDR3 loop spans 13 amino acids. The germline CDR1 and CDR2 sequences are WSHSY and SAAADI. This CDR3 is CASSPEEGYGYTF. The CDR3 DNA follows: TGCGCCAGCAGTCCTGAGGAGGGCTATGGCTACACCTTC.

The chain couples TRBV6-1 to TRBJ1-2; tentative D call: TRBD1 (5 bases). The V gene's germline CDR1 is MNHNS and CDR2 SASEGT. V shed 2 bases and J shed 5 bases, with 12 bases lying between them. The CDR3 has 14 amino acids. The CDR3 coding sequence is TGTGCCAGCAGTGAACCCGGGACGGATTATGGCTACACCTTC. It translates to CASSEPGTDYGYTF.

This clone was detected once. The chain joins TRBV9 to TRBJ2-2; D uncertain. The CDR3 length is 14 residues. Germline lookup yields CDR1 SGDLS and CDR2 YYNGEE. V lost 2 bases, J lost 3 bases, and 8 bases lay in between. This chain's CDR3 is CASSVSPYTGELFF. CDR3 DNA: TGTGCCAGCAGCGTGTCGCCATACACCGGGGAGCTGTTTTTT.

This clone has a single count. The V call is TRBV27, the J call TRBJ1-5, with D unresolved. The CDR3 length is 12 residues. Trimming removed 8 bases from V and 7 bases from J, with 12 bases in between. Germline V gene data show CDR1 as MNHEY and CDR2 as SMNVEV (reference sequence). The CDR3, as DNA: TGTGCCAGCGGAAAGGGCGGCCAGCCCCAGCATTTT. Translating gives CASGKGGQPQHF.

Here the CDR3 reads CASRSTGNTEAFF. The CDR3 DNA follows: TGTGCCAGCAGAAGTACAGGGAACACTGAAGCTTTCTTT. V is TRBV6-5 and J is TRBJ1-1; maybe TRBD1 (5 bases). Germline V gene sequence: CDR1 MNHEY, CDR2 SVGAGI. The CDR3 spans 13 residues. V dropped 6 bases and J dropped 1 base, with 9 bases sitting between them.

The chain joins TRBV29-1 to TRBJ1-2; no clear D. The germline V gene has CDR1 SQVTM and CDR2 ANQGSEA. With 2 bases removed from V and 3 bases from J, the gap between germline ends came to 13 bases. The CDR3 length is 14 residues. The CDR3 coding sequence is TGCAGCGTTGAACGTGAGCTCGGCGACTATGGCTACACCTTC. Its protein product is CSVERELGDYGYTF.

This clone was recorded once. CDR3 amino acids: CASSPLAGGPDTQYF. The CDR3 DNA follows: TGCGCCAGCAGCCCTCTAGCGGGGGGACCAGATACGCAGTATTTT. This chain connects TRBV5-1 to TRBJ2-3, with 11 bases aligning to TRBD2. After removal of 4 bases from V and 4 bases from J, the junction contained 5 bases not matched to a gene. The V gene's germline CDR1 is SGHRS and CDR2 YFSETQ. The CDR3 totals 15 residues.

The chain combines TRBV18 with TRBJ2-7; 12 positions agree with TRBD1. CDR3 length: 15 amino acids. V was pared by 0 bases and J by 5 bases, with 2 bases of the junction left unmatched. Germline CDR1 KGHSH, CDR2 LQKENI. The CDR3 DNA is TGTGCCAGCTCACCACCGGGACAGGGGGCCCACGAGCAGTACTTC. Its translation is CASSPPGQGAHEQYF.

This chain connects TRBV11-2 to TRBJ1-1, with D unclear. Germline lookup yields CDR1 SGHAT and CDR2 FQNNGV. V gave up 3 bases and J gave up 7 bases, with 9 bases separating them. This CDR3 has 12 residues. CDR3 coding DNA: TGTGCCAGCAGCTTTGCTGGAGTTGAAGCTTTCTTT. It codes for CASSFAGVEAFF.

This clone was counted only a few times. The rearrangement uses TRBV10-3 and TRBJ1-2; D not resolved. V lost 2 bases and J 4 bases, leaving 8 bases between the germline ends. The CDR3 contains 13 residues. CDR1 ENHRY and CDR2 SYGVKD come from the germline V gene. CDR3 nucleotides: TGTGCCATCAGTGAGCCTCCGGCCTATGGCTACACCTTC. Residues: CAISEPPAYGYTF.

This rearrangement joins TRBV7-9 to TRBJ1-4; no clear D. The V end lost 0 bases, the J end lost 2 bases, and 4 bases lay between the germline ends. Germline values: CDR1 SEHNR, CDR2 FQNEAQ (reference sequence). The CDR3 contains 14 residues. The CDR3 spells CASSLAQTNEKLFF. Written as DNA, the CDR3 is TGTGCCAGCAGCTTAGCCCAGACTAATGAAAAACTGTTTTTT.

This rearrangement joins TRBV7-2 to TRBJ1-1; possibly TRBD1 for D (5 bases). V was trimmed by 3 bases and J by 2 bases, leaving 13 bases between them. CDR3 length: 15 amino acids. Per the germline V gene, CDR1 is SGHTA and CDR2 is FQGNSA. The CDR3 bases are TGTGCCAGCAGCTTTATGGGGGTAGGTAACACTGAAGCTTTCTTT. Its translation: CASSFMGVGNTEAFF.